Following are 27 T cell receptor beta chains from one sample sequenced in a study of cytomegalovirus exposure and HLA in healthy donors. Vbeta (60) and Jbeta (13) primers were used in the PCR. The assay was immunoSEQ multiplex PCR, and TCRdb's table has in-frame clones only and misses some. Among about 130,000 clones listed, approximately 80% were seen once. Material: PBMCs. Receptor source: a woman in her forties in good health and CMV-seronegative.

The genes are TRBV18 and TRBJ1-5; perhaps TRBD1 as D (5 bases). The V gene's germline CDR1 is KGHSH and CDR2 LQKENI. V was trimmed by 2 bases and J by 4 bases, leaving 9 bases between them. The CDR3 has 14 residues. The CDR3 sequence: CASSPGATNQPQHF. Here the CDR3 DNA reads TGTGCCAGCTCACCAGGGGCGACGAATCAGCCCCAGCATTTT.

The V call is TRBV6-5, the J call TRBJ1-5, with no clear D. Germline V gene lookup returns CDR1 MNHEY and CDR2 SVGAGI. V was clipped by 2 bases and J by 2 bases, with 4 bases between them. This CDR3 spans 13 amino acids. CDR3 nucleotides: TGTGCCAGCAGTTACCGAGGCAATCAGCCCCAGCATTTT. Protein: CASSYRGNQPQHF.

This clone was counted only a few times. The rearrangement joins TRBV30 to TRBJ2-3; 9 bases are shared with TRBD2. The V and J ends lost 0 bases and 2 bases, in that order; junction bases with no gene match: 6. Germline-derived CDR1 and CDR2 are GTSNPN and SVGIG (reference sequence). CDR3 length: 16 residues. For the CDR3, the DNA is TGTGCCTGGAGTGTACCTCTAGCGGGAATCACAGATACGCAGTATTTT. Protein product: CAWSVPLAGITDTQYF.

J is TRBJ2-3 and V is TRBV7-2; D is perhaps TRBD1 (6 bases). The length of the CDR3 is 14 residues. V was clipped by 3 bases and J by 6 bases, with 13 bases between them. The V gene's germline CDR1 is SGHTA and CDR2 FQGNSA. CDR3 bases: TGTGCCAGCAGCTTTCAGGGGTTTGCGGATACGCAGTATTTT. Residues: CASSFQGFADTQYF.

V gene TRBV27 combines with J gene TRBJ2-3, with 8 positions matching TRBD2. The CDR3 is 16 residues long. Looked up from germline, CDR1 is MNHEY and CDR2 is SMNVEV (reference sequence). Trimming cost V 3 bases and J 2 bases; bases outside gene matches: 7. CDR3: CASSFWAGGYTDTQYF. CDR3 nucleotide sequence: TGTGCCAGCAGTTTTTGGGCGGGGGGATACACAGATACGCAGTATTTT.

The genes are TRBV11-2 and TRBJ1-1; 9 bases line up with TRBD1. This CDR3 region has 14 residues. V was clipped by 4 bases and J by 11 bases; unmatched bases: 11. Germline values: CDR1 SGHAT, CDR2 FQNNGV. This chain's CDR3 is CASSSVPGQGYAFF. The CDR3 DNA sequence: TGTGCCAGCAGCTCTGTCCCGGGACAGGGCTACGCTTTCTTT.

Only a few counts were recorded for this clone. CDR3 loop: CASSYRHRENQPQHF. CDR3 DNA sequence: TGTGCCAGCAGCTATAGGCACAGGGAGAATCAGCCCCAGCATTTT. The chain uses TRBV7-8 and TRBJ1-5; TRBD1 might be the D (6 bases). Trimming stripped 4 bases from V and 4 bases from J, with 14 bases between. Germline V gene sequence: CDR1 SGHVS, CDR2 FQNEAQ. This CDR3 is 15 amino acids long.

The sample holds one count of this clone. The CDR3 DNA reads TGTGCCAGCAGTTCGGAGCGACGGAAACAGCCCCAGCATTTT. Translation: CASSSERRKQPQHF. This chain links TRBV6-5 with TRBJ1-5, with D unresolved. The CDR3 extends over 14 amino acids. The V gene lost 4 bases and the J gene lost 7 bases, with 14 bases spanning the gap. Per the germline V gene, CDR1 is MNHEY and CDR2 is SVGAGI.

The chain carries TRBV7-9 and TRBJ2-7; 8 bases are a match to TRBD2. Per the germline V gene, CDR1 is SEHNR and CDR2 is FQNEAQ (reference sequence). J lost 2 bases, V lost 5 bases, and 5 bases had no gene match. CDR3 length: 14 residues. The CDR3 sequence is CASSTAGVAYEQYF. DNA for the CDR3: TGTGCCAGCAGCACAGCGGGGGTTGCCTACGAGCAGTACTTC.

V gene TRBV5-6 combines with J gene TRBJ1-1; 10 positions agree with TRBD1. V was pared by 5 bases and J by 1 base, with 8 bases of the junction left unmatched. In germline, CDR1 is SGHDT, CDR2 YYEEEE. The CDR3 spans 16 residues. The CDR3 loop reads CASSLGQGRKNTEAFF. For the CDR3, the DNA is TGTGCCAGCAGTCTGGGACAGGGGAGGAAGAACACTGAAGCTTTCTTT. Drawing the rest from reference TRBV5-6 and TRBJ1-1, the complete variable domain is DAGVTQSPTHLIKTRGQQVTLRCSPKSGHDTVSWYQQALGQGPQFIFQYYEEEERQRGNFPDRFSGHQFPNYSSELNVNALLLGDSALYLCASSLGQGRKNTEAFFGQGTRLTVV.

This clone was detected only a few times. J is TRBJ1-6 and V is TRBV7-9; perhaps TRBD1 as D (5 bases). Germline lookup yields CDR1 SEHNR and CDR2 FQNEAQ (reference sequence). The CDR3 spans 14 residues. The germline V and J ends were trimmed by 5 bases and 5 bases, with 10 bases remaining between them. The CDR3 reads CASSTDSHNSPLHF. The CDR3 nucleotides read TGTGCCAGCAGCACCGACAGTCATAATTCACCCCTCCACTTT.

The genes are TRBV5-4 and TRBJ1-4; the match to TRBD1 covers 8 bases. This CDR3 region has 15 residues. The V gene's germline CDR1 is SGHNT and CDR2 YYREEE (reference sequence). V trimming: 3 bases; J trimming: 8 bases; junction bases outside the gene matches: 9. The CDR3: CASSSGQAGAEKLFF. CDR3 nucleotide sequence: TGTGCCAGCAGCTCGGGACAGGCCGGGGCCGAAAAACTGTTTTTT.

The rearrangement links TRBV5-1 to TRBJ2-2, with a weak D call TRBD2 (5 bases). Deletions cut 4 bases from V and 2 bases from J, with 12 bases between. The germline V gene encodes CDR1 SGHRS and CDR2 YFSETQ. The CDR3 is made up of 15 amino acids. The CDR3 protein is CASSVRDKNTGELFF. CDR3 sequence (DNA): TGCGCCAGCAGCGTCCGGGATAAAAACACCGGGGAGCTGTTTTTT.

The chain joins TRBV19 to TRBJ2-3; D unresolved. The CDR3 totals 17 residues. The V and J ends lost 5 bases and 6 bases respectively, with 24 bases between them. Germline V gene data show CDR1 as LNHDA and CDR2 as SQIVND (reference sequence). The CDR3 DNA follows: TGTGCCAGTAGTTTATTTAGTAGAGCACTCAAAGAGGATACGCAGTATTTT. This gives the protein CASSLFSRALKEDTQYF.

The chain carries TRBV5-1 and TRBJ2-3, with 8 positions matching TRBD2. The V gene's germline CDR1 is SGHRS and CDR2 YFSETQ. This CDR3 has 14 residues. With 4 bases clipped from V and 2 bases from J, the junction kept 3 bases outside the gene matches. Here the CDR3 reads CASSVRGDTDTQYF. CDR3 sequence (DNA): TGCGCCAGCAGCGTGCGGGGGGACACAGATACGCAGTATTTT.

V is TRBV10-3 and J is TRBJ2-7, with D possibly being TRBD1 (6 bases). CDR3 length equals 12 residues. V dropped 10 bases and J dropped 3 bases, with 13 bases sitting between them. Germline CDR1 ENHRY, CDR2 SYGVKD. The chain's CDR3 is CATWGPLYEQYF. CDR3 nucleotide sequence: TGTGCCACTTGGGGGCCCCTCTACGAGCAGTACTTC.

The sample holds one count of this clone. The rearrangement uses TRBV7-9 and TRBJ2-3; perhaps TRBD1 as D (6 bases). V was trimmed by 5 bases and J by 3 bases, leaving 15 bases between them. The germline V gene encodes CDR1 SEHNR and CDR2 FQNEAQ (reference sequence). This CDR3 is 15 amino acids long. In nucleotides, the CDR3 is TGTGCCAGCAGCATGTGGGCAGGGACAACAGATACGCAGTATTTT. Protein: CASSMWAGTTDTQYF.

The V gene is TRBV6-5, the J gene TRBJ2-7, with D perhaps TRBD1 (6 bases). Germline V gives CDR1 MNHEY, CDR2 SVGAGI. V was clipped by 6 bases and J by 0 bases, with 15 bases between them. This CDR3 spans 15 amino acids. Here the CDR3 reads CASRTAETGSYEQYF. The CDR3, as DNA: TGTGCCAGCAGGACGGCAGAGACAGGCTCCTACGAGCAGTACTTC.

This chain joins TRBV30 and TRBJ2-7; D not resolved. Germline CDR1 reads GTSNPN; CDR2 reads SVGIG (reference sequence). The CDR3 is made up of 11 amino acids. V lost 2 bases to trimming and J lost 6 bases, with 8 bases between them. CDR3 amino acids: CAWSNRREQYF. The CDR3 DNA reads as TGTGCCTGGAGTAACAGACGCGAGCAGTACTTC.

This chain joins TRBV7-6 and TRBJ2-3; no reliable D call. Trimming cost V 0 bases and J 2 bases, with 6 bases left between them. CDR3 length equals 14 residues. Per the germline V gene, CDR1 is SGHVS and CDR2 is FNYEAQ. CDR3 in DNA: TGTGCCAGCAGCTTAGCCGGGTCCACAGATACGCAGTATTTT. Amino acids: CASSLAGSTDTQYF.

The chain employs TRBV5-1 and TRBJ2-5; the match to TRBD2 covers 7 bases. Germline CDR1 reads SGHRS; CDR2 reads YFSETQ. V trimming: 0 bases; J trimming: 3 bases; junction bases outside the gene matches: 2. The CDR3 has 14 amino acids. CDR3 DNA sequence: TGCGCCAGCAGCTTGGGGGCGGGGGAAGAGACCCAGTACTTC. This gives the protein CASSLGAGEETQYF.

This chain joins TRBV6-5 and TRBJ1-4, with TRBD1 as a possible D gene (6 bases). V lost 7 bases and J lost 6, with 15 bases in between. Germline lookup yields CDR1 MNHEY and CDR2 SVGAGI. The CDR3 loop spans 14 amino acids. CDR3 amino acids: CASKTTGEYEKLFF. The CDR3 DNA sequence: TGTGCCAGCAAAACGACAGGAGAATATGAAAAACTGTTTTTT.

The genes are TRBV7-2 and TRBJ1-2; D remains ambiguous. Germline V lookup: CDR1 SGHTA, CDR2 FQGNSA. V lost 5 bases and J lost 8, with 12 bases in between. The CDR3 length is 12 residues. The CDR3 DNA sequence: TGTGCCAGCAGCATCTGGGAGCAGGGCTACACCTTC. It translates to CASSIWEQGYTF.

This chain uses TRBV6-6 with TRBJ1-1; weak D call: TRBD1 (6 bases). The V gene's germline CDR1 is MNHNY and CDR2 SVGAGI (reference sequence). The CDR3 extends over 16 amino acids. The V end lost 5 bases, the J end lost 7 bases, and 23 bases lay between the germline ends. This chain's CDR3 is CASSPAATGGGLEAFF. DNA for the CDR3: TGTGCCAGCAGTCCCGCGGCGACAGGAGGAGGACTTGAAGCTTTCTTT.

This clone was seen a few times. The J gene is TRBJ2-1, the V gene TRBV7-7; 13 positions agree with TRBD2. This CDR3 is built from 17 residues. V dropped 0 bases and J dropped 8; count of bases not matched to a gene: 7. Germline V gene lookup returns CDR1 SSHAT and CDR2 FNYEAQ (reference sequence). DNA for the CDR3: TGTGCCAGCAGCTTAGCCCCACTAGCGGGGGGGGTCGATGAGCAGTTCTTC. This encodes CASSLAPLAGGVDEQFF. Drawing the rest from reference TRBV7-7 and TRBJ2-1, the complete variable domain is GAGVSQSPRYKVTKRGQDVTLRCDPISSHATLYWYQQALGQGPEFLTYFNYEAQPDKSGLPSDRFSAERPEGSISTLTIQRTEQRDSAMYRCASSLAPLAGGVDEQFFGPGTRLTVL.

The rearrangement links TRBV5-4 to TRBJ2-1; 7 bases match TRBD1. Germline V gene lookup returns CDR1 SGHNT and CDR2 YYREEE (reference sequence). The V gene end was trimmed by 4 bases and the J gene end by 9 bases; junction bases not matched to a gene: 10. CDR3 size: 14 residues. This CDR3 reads CASSPDRVASEQFF. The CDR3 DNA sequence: TGTGCCAGCAGCCCAGACAGGGTGGCTAGTGAGCAGTTCTTC.

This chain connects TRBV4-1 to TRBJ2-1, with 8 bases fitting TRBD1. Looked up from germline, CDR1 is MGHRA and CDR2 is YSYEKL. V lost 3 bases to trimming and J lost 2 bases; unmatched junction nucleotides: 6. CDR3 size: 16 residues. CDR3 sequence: CASSQDKDRAYNEQFF. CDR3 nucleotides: TGCGCCAGCAGCCAGGATAAGGACAGGGCCTACAATGAGCAGTTCTTC.